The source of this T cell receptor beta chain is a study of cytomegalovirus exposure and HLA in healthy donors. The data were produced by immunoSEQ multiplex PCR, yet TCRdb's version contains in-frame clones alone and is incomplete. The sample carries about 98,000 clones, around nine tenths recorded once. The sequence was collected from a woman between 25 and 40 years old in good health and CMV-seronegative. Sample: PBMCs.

CDR3 sequence (DNA): TGTGCCAGCAGCTTAGGAGGGGGGGTGTATGAAAAACTGTTTTTT. This gives the protein CASSLGGGVYEKLFF. V and J are TRBV7-6 and TRBJ1-4; a possible D gene is TRBD1 (6 bases). The CDR3 has 15 amino acids. V was cut by 1 base and J by 6 bases, with 12 bases left in between. CDR1 is SGHVS and CDR2 is FNYEAQ in the germline V gene.